Given below is one T cell receptor beta chain in context. Here immunoSEQ multiplex PCR was the method, and the copy in TCRdb shows in-frame clones only, minus some. The sample shows about 150,000 clones, about four fifths of them seen only once. Germline V lookup: CDR1 SGHRS, CDR2 YFSETQ. V was shortened by 4 bases and J by 0 bases, with 14 bases between the two germline ends. The CDR3 is 16 amino acids. The data stem from a study of blood T cell repertoires in COVID-19. The receptor was isolated from a man aged 70-80 years who had recovered from COVID-19. Sequenced input: peripheral blood. The chain uses TRBV5-1 and TRBJ2-1, with D perhaps TRBD2 (6 bases). The CDR3 spells CASSPEQRASYNEQFF. In DNA form, the CDR3 reads TGCGCCAGCAGCCCGGAGCAGCGGGCCTCCTACAATGAGCAGTTCTTC.